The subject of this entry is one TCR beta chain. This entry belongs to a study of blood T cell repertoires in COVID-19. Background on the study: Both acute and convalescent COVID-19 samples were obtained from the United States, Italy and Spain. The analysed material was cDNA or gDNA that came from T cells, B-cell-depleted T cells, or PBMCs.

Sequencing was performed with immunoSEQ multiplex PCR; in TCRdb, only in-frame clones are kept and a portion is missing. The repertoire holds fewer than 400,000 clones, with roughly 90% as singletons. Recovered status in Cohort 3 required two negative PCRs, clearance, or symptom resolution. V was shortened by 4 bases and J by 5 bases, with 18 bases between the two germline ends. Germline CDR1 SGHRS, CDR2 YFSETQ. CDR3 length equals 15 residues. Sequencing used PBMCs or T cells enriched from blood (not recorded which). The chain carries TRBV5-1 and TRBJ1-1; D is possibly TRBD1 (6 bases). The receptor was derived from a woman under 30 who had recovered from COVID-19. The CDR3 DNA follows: TGCGCCAGCAGCCCCCGTCAGGGGCAGGGTACTGAAGCTTTCTTT. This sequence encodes CASSPRQGQGTEAFF.